The T cell receptor beta chain described here comes from a study of graft-versus-host responses after intestinal transplantation (dated by TCRdb to the early 2020s). Describing the broader study: Multivisceral, liver-intestinal, or isolated intestinal transplants were received by the recipients. Every recipient was given anti-thymocyte globulin induction, followed by approximately three years of maintenance tacrolimus and steroids. Graft-versus-host and host-versus-graft alloreactive T cell clones were tracked in the graft, circulation and bone marrow after intestinal transplantation using bulk TCR-beta CDR3 sequencing. To identify alloreactive clones, pre-transplant mixed lymphocyte reaction products were sequenced and then compared with unstimulated pre-transplant donor and recipient T cells. Of the 20 to 25 intestinal transplant recipients enrolled in the cohort, one of whom was a retransplant, a few patients without pretransplant specimens were excluded. A peak of at least 4% donor T cells among recipient peripheral blood mononuclear cells was the definition used for donor T cell macrochimerism. Rather than going through the commercial service, samples from three later patients were sequenced in-house on an Illumina MiSeq and processed with MiXCR.

The library was built by means of the immunoSEQ multiplex PCR assay. For most patients, genomic DNA was isolated with the Qiagen DNeasy Blood and Tissue Kit and shipped frozen to Adaptive Biotechnologies for TCR sequencing. Adaptive Biotechnologies carried out high-throughput TCR-beta CDR3 sequencing of genomic DNA for most patients. As for the original processing: TCR sequencing data for around 20 patients were retrieved from Adaptive's ImmunoSEQ software; a few other patients were processed with MiXCR and VDJtools. CD4 versus CD8 sorting errors were corrected by removing sequences found in both subsets at a frequency ratio below 5:1. Because the origin of CDR3 nucleotide sequences shared between donor and recipient could not be assigned, those sequences were removed. At least 2-fold expansion over unstimulated cells and a minimum CFSE-low frequency of 0.002% (template counts) or 0.001% (read counts) were required for clones to be classified as alloreactive. Mappable clones were those detected in sequenced pre-transplant spleen, lymph node, or MLR CFSE-low populations of the donor or recipient. Cumulative frequency of alloreactive clones was calculated as a percentage of all sequences weighted by copy number. TCRdb stores this immuneACCESS table with in-frame sequences only. Part of the clones is absent; in the studies checked, under half of the shortfall reflects unresolved V genes, and no reason is known for the rest. V, J and clone size were drawn from that table, and D and trimming were deduced from the DNA. The sample has tens of thousands of clones on record, approximately 94% of them singletons. Around 0.38% of the sample rests with the top ten.

V loses 8 bases of germline sequence and J loses 9 bases, and the interval between the two ends is 11 bases. The CDR3 spans 11 residues, from the cysteine through the phenylalanine. Only the CDR3 DNA is retained, 33 bases long and in frame from the first base. Reading the germline V gene gives CDR1 SNHLY and CDR2 FYNNEI. What the research found in general, with its limitations: Peak levels of circulating GvH clones were associated with declines in HvG clones early after transplant. Conclusions were limited by the relatively low number and heterogeneity of intestinal transplant patients. GvH clones were detected in recipient bone marrow, and some of these GvH clones were observed earlier in ileal mucosa or blood, consistent with an intestinal mucosal origin. In the allografts of patients with donor T cell macrochimerism, GvH to HvG T cell clonal ratios were high.

The time point label on this specimen signifies: cells obtained before transplantation from donor or recipient. CD3+CD4+ and CD3+CD8+ populations were FACS-sorted from unstimulated pre-transplant donor and recipient cells taken from spleen or lymph nodes. Concerning this clone itself: Its target antigen remains unknown. The input lacks base qualities; no much larger clone sits a single base away.

The sample here was unstimulated CD4+ T cells sorted from spleen or lymph node cells, taken before transplant. This sequence was found in a human donor who was the organ donor for an intestinal transplant. Recombination connected TRBV2 to TRBJ2-1; tentative D gene TRBD2, with 6 bases matching. The CDR3 region: CASRWGVEQFF. The nucleotide sequence reads TGTGCCAGCCGGTGGGGGGTTGAGCAGTTCTTC.